Following are 12 T cell receptor beta chains from one sample sequenced in a study of cytomegalovirus exposure and HLA in healthy donors. With 60 Vbeta and 13 Jbeta primers, the PCR was carried out. Libraries were prepared by immunoSEQ multiplex PCR; TCRdb keeps only in-frame clonotypes and omits some of them. The sample has just over 150,000 clones; 80% to 85% are singletons. Sequencing was performed on PBMCs. The receptors were sampled from a man aged 18 to 30 in good health and CMV-seronegative.

This clone appeared a few times. The rearrangement uses TRBV5-1 and TRBJ2-7, with D possibly matching TRBD1 (5 bases). The germline CDR1 and CDR2 sequences are SGHRS and YFSETQ. The CDR3 has 18 amino acids. V lost 1 base and J lost 1, with 21 bases in between. The CDR3: CASSLSPAGHGTSYEQYF. In nucleotides, the CDR3 is TGCGCCAGCAGCTTGTCCCCAGCAGGGCATGGAACATCCTACGAGCAGTACTTC.

The chain links TRBV10-3 to TRBJ2-1; D perhaps matches TRBD2 (6 bases). The CDR3 runs 14 residues. V dropped 8 bases and J dropped 2 bases, with 13 bases sitting between them. CDR1 ENHRY and CDR2 SYGVKD come from the germline V gene. CDR3 coding DNA: TGTGCCATCGGGGAGGACCCCGCCTACAATGAGCAGTTCTTC. Residues: CAIGEDPAYNEQFF.

The chain has TRBV5-1 and TRBJ2-1; 9 nucleotides line up with TRBD1. CDR1 SGHRS and CDR2 YFSETQ come from the germline V gene. The CDR3 sequence is 15 residues long. Losses at the gene ends were 4 bases for V and 5 bases for J; bases not matched to a gene: 7. CDR3 protein: CASSPGQGGDNEQFF. CDR3 in DNA: TGCGCCAGCAGCCCGGGACAGGGAGGGGACAATGAGCAGTTCTTC.

The rearrangement joins TRBV19 to TRBJ2-1; 7 positions agree with TRBD1. Germline V gene lookup returns CDR1 LNHDA and CDR2 SQIVND (reference sequence). Losses at the gene ends were 3 bases for V and 4 bases for J; bases not matched to a gene: 3. CDR3 length equals 14 residues. CDR3 in amino acids: CASSIGDSYNEQFF. As DNA, the CDR3 is TGTGCCAGTAGTATTGGGGACAGTTACAATGAGCAGTTCTTC.

The chain uses TRBV5-6 and TRBJ2-7; D unresolved. Between the trimmed V and J ends, which lost 4 bases and 6 bases, there was a span of 20 bases. The CDR3 is made up of 15 amino acids. CDR1 and CDR2 from the germline V gene are SGHDT and YYEEEE. Here the CDR3 reads CASSPRLAIPGEQYF. The CDR3 DNA reads TGTGCCAGCAGCCCTAGACTGGCCATCCCGGGCGAGCAGTACTTC.

This rearrangement joins TRBV5-1 to TRBJ1-1; 7 bases agree with TRBD1. Germline CDR1 SGHRS, CDR2 YFSETQ. J was trimmed by 0 bases and V by 4 bases; bases with no gene match: 3. The CDR3 spans 14 residues. The CDR3 loop is CASSEQGMNTEAFF. The CDR3 DNA is TGCGCCAGCAGCGAACAGGGGATGAACACTGAAGCTTTCTTT.

The gene calls are TRBV5-1 and TRBJ2-7, with 10 bases that match TRBD1. The V gene end was trimmed by 0 bases and the J gene end by 6 bases; junction bases not matched to a gene: 3. Germline lookup yields CDR1 SGHRS and CDR2 YFSETQ. The CDR3 runs 14 residues. The chain's CDR3 is CASSLGDRGAEQYF. The DNA of the CDR3 is TGCGCCAGCAGCTTGGGGGACAGGGGTGCCGAGCAGTACTTC.

This chain uses TRBV9 with TRBJ2-1, with 11 bases identical to TRBD1. Trimming cost V 3 bases and J 8 bases; bases outside gene matches: 7. CDR3 size: 15 residues. Germline assignment: CDR1 SGDLS and CDR2 YYNGEE. CDR3 nucleotide sequence: TGTGCCAGCAGCGAGGACAGGGGGCGATCCTATGAGCAGTTCTTC. Translated, it gives CASSEDRGRSYEQFF.

This clone was counted a few times. This chain connects TRBV7-2 to TRBJ1-2, with D perhaps TRBD1 (6 bases). The CDR3 runs 15 residues. The ends were cut back, 3 bases at V and 8 bases at J, with 19 bases in the middle. Germline CDR1 reads SGHTA; CDR2 reads FQGNSA. The CDR3 DNA sequence: TGTGCCAGCAGCTTCGCCAGGGGAGTAGAGCAGGGCTACACCTTC. Translated, it gives CASSFARGVEQGYTF. Based on the CDR3 plus reference TRBV7-2 and TRBJ1-2, the full variable domain is GAGVSQSPSNKVTEKGKDVELRCDPISGHTALYWYRQSLGQGLEFLIYFQGNSAPDKSGLPSDRFSAERTGGSVSTLTIQRTQQEDSAVYLCASSFARGVEQGYTFGSGTRLTVV.

The chain employs TRBV27 and TRBJ1-5, with 9 nucleotides matching TRBD1. Trimming at V came to 6 bases and at J to 4 bases, leaving 7 bases not matched to a gene. CDR1 MNHEY and CDR2 SMNVEV come from the germline V gene (reference sequence). This CDR3 has 15 residues. CDR3 DNA sequence: TGTGCCAGCAGAACAGGGGGCGTGGGGAATCAGCCCCAGCATTTT. It translates to CASRTGGVGNQPQHF.

The chain links TRBV19 to TRBJ2-1; 11 bases align to TRBD2. Trimming cost V 9 bases and J 0 bases; bases outside gene matches: 4. The CDR3 has 15 residues. Looked up from germline, CDR1 is LNHDA and CDR2 is SQIVND (reference sequence). CDR3 sequence (DNA): TGTGCCAGCCGACTAGCGGGGAGCTCCTACAATGAGCAGTTCTTC. It yields the protein CASRLAGSSYNEQFF.

Notes on this clone: At one end the junction does not follow the germline gene, possibly because of a read error. The rearrangement joins TRBV7-9 to TRBJ1-2, with D unresolved. Germline CDR1 reads SEHNR; CDR2 reads FQNEAQ (reference sequence). The CDR3 loop spans 12 amino acids. The CDR3 region has the DNA TGTTCCAGCAGCTTAGGTCGGGGTGGCTACACCTTC. Its protein is CSSSLGRGGYTF. Drawing the rest from reference TRBV7-9 and TRBJ1-2, the complete variable domain is DTGVSQNPRHKITKRGQNVTFRCDPISEHNRLYWYRQTLGQGPEFLTYFQNEAQLEKSRLLSDRFSAERPKGSFSTLEIQRTEQGDSAMYLCSSSLGRGGYTFGSGTRLTVV.